This TCR beta chain was sequenced in a study of shared clonotypes between healthy human individuals. Study-wide points: Among donors, clonotype sharing was expected to be affected by sequencing depth. Donors were few, which limited the genetic and exposure-history diversity represented.

The CD4+ fraction was divided into a CD45RA+ naive subset and a CD45RA-negative memory subset. Worth noting for this clone: Antigen unknown.

Data came from immunoSEQ multiplex PCR; TCRdb stores just in-frame clones and leaves some out. The data show 550,000 to 700,000 clones, roughly 72% seen once. Trimming shortened V by 4 bases and J by 7 bases, and 11 bases separated the two germline ends. CDR3 size: 13 residues. The germline CDR1 and CDR2 sequences are SNHLY and FYNNEI. J is TRBJ1-5 and V is TRBV2; D call uncertain. The sequence derives from a woman aged 25 to 45 in good health. Sequenced sample: memory CD4+ T cells sorted from blood. Subset meaning: CD45RA-negative fraction. CDR3 region: CASSVSTFQPQHF. CDR3 nucleotide sequence: TGTGCCAGCAGTGTTTCAACCTTCCAGCCCCAGCATTTT.